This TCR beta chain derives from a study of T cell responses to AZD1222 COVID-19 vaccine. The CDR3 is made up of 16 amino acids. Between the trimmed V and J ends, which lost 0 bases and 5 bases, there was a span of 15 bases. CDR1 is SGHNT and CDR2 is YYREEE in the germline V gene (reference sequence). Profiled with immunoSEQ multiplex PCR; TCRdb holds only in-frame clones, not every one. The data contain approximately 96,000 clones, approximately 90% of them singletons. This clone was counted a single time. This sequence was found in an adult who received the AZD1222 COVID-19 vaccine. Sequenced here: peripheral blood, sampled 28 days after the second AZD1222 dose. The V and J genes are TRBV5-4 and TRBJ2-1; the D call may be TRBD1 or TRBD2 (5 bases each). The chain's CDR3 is CASSLDLGVPNNEQFF. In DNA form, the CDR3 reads TGTGCCAGCAGCTTGGACTTGGGGGTTCCAAACAATGAGCAGTTCTTC.